The TCR beta chain under discussion was sequenced for a study of blood T cell repertoires in COVID-19. At the level of the study: From T cells, B-cell-depleted T cells, or PBMCs came the material, which was cDNA or gDNA.

Method: immunoSEQ multiplex PCR; TCRdb's copy keeps in-frame clones and lacks some. The data contain about 300,000 clones, just under 90% of them seen just once; the ten biggest clones take up about 2%. The CDR3 spans 16 residues. J gave up 0 bases and V 5 bases, and 6 bases lay outside the gene matches. CDR1 and CDR2 from the germline V gene are SGHAT and FQDESV (reference sequence). This clone was observed a few times. The TCR sequence derives from a woman aged 25 to 39 with COVID-19, enrolled during active disease. Sequencing used peripheral blood. The chain combines TRBV11-1 with TRBJ1-1; 10 bases agree with TRBD1. The DNA of the CDR3 is TGTGCCAGCAGCCCGGGACAGGGGAAGATGAACACTGAAGCTTTCTTT. Protein product: CASSPGQGKMNTEAFF.